Listed here are 5 T cell receptor beta chains from one sample, sequenced in a study of human T cells and chemical hapten exposure. Each CDR3 protein is one row after TCRdb ran MiXCR on the RACE reads. The table has roughly 100,000 distinct CDR3 sequences, approximately 9.9% seen once; the top ten hold roughly 3.5%. Time point described: patch test 1, 2 weeks after DPC sensitization. Documented treatment: therapeutic diphenylcyclopropenone sensitization with weekly scalp DPC. This specimen was whole blood, taken in connection with sensitization to the hapten diphenylcyclopropenone (DPC). The receptors were sampled from a middle-aged woman with alopecia areata. Some clones in this sample may be carry-over from other donors' samples.

This clonotype was counted between two and nine times. The rearrangement uses TRBV25-1 and TRBJ2-4; 11 bases align to TRBD1. There are 16 residues in the CDR3. Looked up from germline, CDR1 is MGHDK and CDR2 is SYGVNS. After removal of 4 bases from V and 3 bases from J, the junction contained 5 bases not matched to a gene. CDR3 region: CASSGLGQGGKNIQYF. The CDR3 coding sequence is TGTGCCAGCAGTGGATTGGGACAGGGGGGCAAAAACATTCAGTACTTC.

This clonotype was seen more than once but under ten times. This chain uses TRBV10-3 with TRBJ2-1, with D unclear. Germline values: CDR1 ENHRY, CDR2 SYGVKD. There are 13 residues in the CDR3. The germline V and J ends were trimmed by 6 bases and 9 bases, with 15 bases remaining between them. Written as DNA, the CDR3 is TGTGCCATCAGGGTAGTGTCTGGAAGTGAGCAGTTCTTC. As protein: CAIRVVSGSEQFF.

This chain links TRBV4-3 with TRBJ2-7; the D call may be TRBD1 or TRBD2 (5 bases each). CDR1 and CDR2 (germline): LGHNA, YSLEER. The V gene lost 0 bases and the J gene lost 4 bases, with 16 bases spanning the gap. The CDR3 is made up of 16 amino acids. The CDR3 protein is CASSQETGAGWYEQYF. The CDR3 DNA sequence: TGCGCCAGCAGCCAAGAAACCGGGGCAGGGTGGTACGAGCAGTACTTC.

This clonotype was seen more than once but under ten times. The chain joins TRBV7-2 to TRBJ2-1, with D possibly TRBD1 on 5 matching bases. The germline V and J ends were trimmed by 5 bases and 0 bases, with 11 bases remaining between them. Germline lookup yields CDR1 SGHTA and CDR2 FQGNSA. This CDR3 comprises 15 residues. As DNA, the CDR3 is TGTGCCAGCAGCCCCAGGGCAAGCTCCTACAATGAGCAGTTCTTC. This gives the protein CASSPRASSYNEQFF.

This clonotype was seen more than once but under ten times. The genes are TRBV6-1 and TRBJ2-1; TRBD1 matches at 9 bases. Trimming cost V 2 bases and J 0 bases; bases outside gene matches: 8. The germline gives CDR1 MNHNS, CDR2 SASEGT. The CDR3 runs to 18 residues. CDR3: CASSERWTGASSYNEQFF. In nucleotides, the CDR3 is TGTGCCAGCAGTGAAAGGTGGACAGGGGCCAGCTCCTACAATGAGCAGTTCTTC.